This T cell receptor (beta chain) comes out of a study of T cells in Graves' hyperthyroidism and ophthalmopathy (dated 2019 in TCRdb). About the study as a whole: Peripheral blood was sampled at the time of initial diagnosis, prior to any treatment. A discovery cohort of 95 to 100 patients, roughly 43 with Graves' ophthalmopathy and approximately 60 with stable Graves' hyperthyroidism, was used to find distinguishing TCR V-J signatures. Whether ophthalmopathy could be predicted prospectively was tested in an independent validation cohort made up of 18 hyperthyroidism patients plus 17 patients who later progressed to ophthalmopathy. For training and testing, the approximately 92 patients in the discovery cohort were randomly divided in a 7:3 ratio. Thyroid tissue and blood T-cell repertoires from about six Graves' hyperthyroidism patients were also compared in the study. After sampling, hyperthyroidism patients received methimazole starting at 30 mg daily, and ophthalmopathy patients received high-dose intravenous methylprednisolone. According to the paper, TCR Vbeta CDR3 sequencing was carried out on 135 peripheral blood samples, which came from approximately 41 ophthalmopathy, approximately 78 hyperthyroidism and about 17 progressor patients. What the study reported, not specific to this receptor: No statistical method was used to fix the sample size in advance, and group allocation was not hidden from the investigators. A model built on a 13 V-J signature distinguished ophthalmopathy from stable hyperthyroidism, reaching 85% to 90% sensitivity and about 81% specificity in cross-validation and 80%/75% in testing. In validation, the model predicted progression to ophthalmopathy with approximately 71% sensitivity and approximately 74% specificity, a median of 6.5 months before onset. Most expanded thyroid clonotypes (frequency above 0.001) were also detected in blood, a finding suggesting that blood repertoires may reflect thyroid immune responses.

TCR beta CDR3 regions were amplified from RNA transcripts. A first-round RT-PCR of the TCR CDR3 used the HTBI primer set with the Qiagen OneStep RT-PCR kit. Libraries were constructed in a second round of multiplex PCR, after which size selection and purification were carried out. Paired-end sequencing of the libraries was performed with 100 bp reads on an Illumina HiSeq2000. Processing in the source paper ran as follows. SOAPnuke was used to process the raw data, removing reads that contained adapters or uncalled bases, had a mean Phred below 15, or lacked an exact match to the constant primer or identifier. High-quality paired reads were merged with COPE v1.2.5, and unique nucleotide sequences were defined as clonotypes. Clonotypes were aligned to IMGT TRBV, TRBD and TRBJ reference segments using MiTCR v1.1. Analysis was restricted to V-J combinations with a frequency above 0.0001, which covered about 99% of repertoires. A TCS score was defined as the ratio of F50 (clonal expansion) to E x V (chaos), with BLOSUM62-based TCRdist applied between CDR3 peptides within each V-J. Welch's t-statistics and random forest reduced approximately 520 V-J features to some 14, which were used in a naive Bayes classifier (R e1071). TCRdb reran the public reads through fastp at Q25 and MiXCR, keeping productive beta chains. Duplicate CDR3 protein sequences are folded into a single record with the most common DNA and genes. The V and J calls and clone size come from TCRdb's table, not from the authors' own analysis. Counted in this sample were around 420,000 distinct CDR3 sequences; 15% to 17% of them appeared once. Approximately 7.5% of the sample belongs to the ten largest clones.

A patient counted as having stable Graves' hyperthyroidism if no progression to ophthalmopathy occurred over 18 months of follow-up. Hyperthyroidism patients were newly diagnosed, had a disease duration of under 2 months, and were aged 18 to 65 years. Exclusion was applied to patients with uncontrolled infections, other autoimmune diseases, pregnancy or lactation. Diagnoses relied on clinical symptoms, serum thyroxine and TRAb, thyroid ultrasound and orbital computed tomography. Ficoll-Paque density gradient centrifugation was used to isolate PBMCs from about 9.4 ml of fresh peripheral blood. Total RNA was extracted with Trizol reagent, and quality was checked on an Agilent 2100 Bioanalyzer. A distance of 23 bases separates the germline ends of V and J, which lose 4 bases and 5 bases respectively. Taken from cysteine to phenylalanine, the CDR3 has 17 residues. The sequence is cut down to CDR3 DNA, 51 bases in frame from base 1. Reading the germline V gene (reference sequence) gives CDR1 MNHEY and CDR2 SMNVEV.

This clonotype was counted many times. It has no known antigen specificity. No much larger clonotype is one base removed from it; base qualities were not supplied. The chain employs TRBV27 and TRBJ2-5, with a weak D call of TRBD1 (6 bases match). Sequences were obtained from blood. This TCR was recovered from a woman in her late teens or twenties with Graves' hyperthyroidism. The nucleotide sequence is TGTGCCAGCAGTTCGCGGACAGTCAACCCCTTTGAGGAGACCCAGTACTTC. The encoded protein is CASSSRTVNPFEETQYF.